The clone carrying this T cell receptor beta chain was seen more than once but under ten times. This record comes from a study of response to subunit inactivated influenza vaccine. TCRdb re-derived calls from the RT-PCR reads in MiXCR, one entry per CDR3 protein. The repertoire consists of 450,000 to 700,000 distinct CDR3 sequences, with around 15% occurring once and the leading ten covering 11%. This TCR derives from a man aged 50-60 years who received an inactivated influenza vaccine. Source: PBMCs from blood, taken roughly 12 days after vaccination.

CDR3 bases: TGCGCCAGCAGTCAACGACGCGCGGAGTGCACAGATACGCAGTATTTT. Encoded protein: CASSQRRAECTDTQYF. The chain has TRBV23-1 and TRBJ2-3, with unresolved D. TRBV23-1 is treated as an ORF (open reading frame) with a function not yet certain. V was shortened by 2 bases and J by 1 base, with 13 bases between the two germline ends. The CDR3 loop spans 16 amino acids.